The clone carrying this TCR beta chain appeared a few times. The antigen is unknown. RNA transcripts served as the template for amplifying TCR beta CDR3 regions. HTBI primers were employed in a first-round RT-PCR of the TCR CDR3. MiXCR, applied by TCRdb to the multiplex PCR reads, yields one record per CDR3 protein. The repertoire consists of some 320,000 distinct CDR3 sequences, with approximately 13% occurring once and the leading ten covering 34%. The data derive from a study of T cells in Graves' hyperthyroidism and ophthalmopathy. Study-level information: The initial diagnosis was the point when peripheral blood was collected, ahead of any treatment.

The CDR3 contains 17 residues. V was pared by 0 bases and J by 2 bases, with 12 bases between. Germline-derived CDR1 and CDR2 are KGHDR and SFDVKD. General study points: Peripheral blood also featured most of the thyroid clonotypes expanded above 0.001.

Patients affected by ophthalmopathy presented a Clinical Activity Score of at least 3, a NOSPECS grade of at least 4, and disease duration below 3 months. Source material for PBMCs was about 10 ml fresh peripheral blood. The sequenced material came from blood. The genes are TRBV24-1 and TRBJ2-2, with D unresolved. The sequence came from a woman in her thirties or forties with Graves' ophthalmopathy. DNA for the CDR3: TGTGCCACCAGTGATTTGCATGCACGGGCAAACACCGGGGAGCTGTTTTTT. Protein: CATSDLHARANTGELFF.